This T cell receptor beta chain originates from a study of cytomegalovirus exposure and HLA in healthy donors. Overall study findings and caveats: Earlier analysis found most TCR beta V segments productive about 87% or about 30% of the time.

V was trimmed by 6 bases and J by 0 bases, leaving 12 bases between them. Germline values: CDR1 MNHEY, CDR2 SMNVEV (reference sequence). The CDR3 has 14 amino acids. Of note for this clone: Its antigen is currently unknown.

It was with 60 Vbeta and 13 Jbeta primers that the PCR ran. The repertoire was sequenced with immunoSEQ multiplex PCR; TCRdb's copy has only in-frame clones and lacks some. Its table lists around 210,000 clones. The clonotype comes from a girl aged 2-10 years in good health and CMV-seropositive. Sequencing was carried out using PBMCs. The chain couples TRBV27 to TRBJ2-7; tentative D call: TRBD2 (5 bases). This chain's CDR3 is CASSLTGNSYEQYF. The CDR3 DNA reads as TGTGCCAGCAGCCTTACCGGGAACTCCTACGAGCAGTACTTC.